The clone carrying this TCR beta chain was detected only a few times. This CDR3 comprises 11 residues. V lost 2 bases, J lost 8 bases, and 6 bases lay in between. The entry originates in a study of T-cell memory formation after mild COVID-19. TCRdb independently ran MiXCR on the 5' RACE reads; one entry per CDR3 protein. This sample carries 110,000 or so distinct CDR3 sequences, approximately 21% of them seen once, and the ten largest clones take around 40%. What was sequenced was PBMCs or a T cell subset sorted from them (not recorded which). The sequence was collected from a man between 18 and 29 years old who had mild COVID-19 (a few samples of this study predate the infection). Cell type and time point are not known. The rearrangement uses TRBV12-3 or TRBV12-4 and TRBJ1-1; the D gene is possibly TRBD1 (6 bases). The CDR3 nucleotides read TGTGCCAGCAGTTTAACAGGGGAAGCTTTCTTT. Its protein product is CASSLTGEAFF.